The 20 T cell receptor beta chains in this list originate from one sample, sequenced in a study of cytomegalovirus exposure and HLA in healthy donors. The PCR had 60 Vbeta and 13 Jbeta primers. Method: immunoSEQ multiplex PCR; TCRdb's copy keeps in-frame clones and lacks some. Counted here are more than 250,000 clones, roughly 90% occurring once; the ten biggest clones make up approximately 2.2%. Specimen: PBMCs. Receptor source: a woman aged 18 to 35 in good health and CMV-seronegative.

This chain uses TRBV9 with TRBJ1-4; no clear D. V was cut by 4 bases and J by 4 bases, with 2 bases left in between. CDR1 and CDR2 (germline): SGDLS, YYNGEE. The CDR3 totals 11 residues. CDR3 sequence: CASSHNEKLFF. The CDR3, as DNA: TGTGCCAGCAGCCATAATGAAAAACTGTTTTTT.

The CDR3 reads CASSPPGGNTEAFF. The CDR3 bases are TGTGCCAGCTCACCACCCGGGGGGAACACTGAAGCTTTCTTT. The chain carries TRBV18 and TRBJ1-1, with D possibly matching TRBD1 (5 bases). From germline, CDR1 is KGHSH and CDR2 LQKENI. The CDR3 runs 14 residues. V lost 0 bases, J lost 1 base, and 6 bases lay in between.

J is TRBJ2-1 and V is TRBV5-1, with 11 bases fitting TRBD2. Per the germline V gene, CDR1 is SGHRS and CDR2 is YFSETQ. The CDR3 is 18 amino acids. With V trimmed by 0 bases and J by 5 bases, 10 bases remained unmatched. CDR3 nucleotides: TGCGCCAGCAGCTTGGGTAGCGGGGGGGCCGTGGATCACAATGAGCAGTTCTTC. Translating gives CASSLGSGGAVDHNEQFF.

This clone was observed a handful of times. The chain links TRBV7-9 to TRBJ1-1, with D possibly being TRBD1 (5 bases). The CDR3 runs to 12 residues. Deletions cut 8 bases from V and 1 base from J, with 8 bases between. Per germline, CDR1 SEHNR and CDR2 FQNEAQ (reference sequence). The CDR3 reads CASRQGNTEAFF. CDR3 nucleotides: TGTGCCAGCCGCCAGGGGAACACTGAAGCTTTCTTT.

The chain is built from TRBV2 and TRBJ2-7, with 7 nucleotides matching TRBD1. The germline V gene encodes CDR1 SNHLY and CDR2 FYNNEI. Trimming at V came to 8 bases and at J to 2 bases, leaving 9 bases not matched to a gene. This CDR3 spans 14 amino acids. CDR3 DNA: TGTGCCAGCTGCCTTACGACAGGGACCTACGAGCAGTACTTC. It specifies CASCLTTGTYEQYF.

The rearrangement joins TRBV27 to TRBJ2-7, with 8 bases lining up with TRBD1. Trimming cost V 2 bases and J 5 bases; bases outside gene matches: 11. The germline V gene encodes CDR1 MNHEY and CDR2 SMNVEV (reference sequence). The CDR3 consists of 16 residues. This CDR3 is CASSLMWTGLRNEQYF. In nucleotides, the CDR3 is TGTGCCAGCAGTTTAATGTGGACAGGGTTAAGGAACGAGCAGTACTTC.

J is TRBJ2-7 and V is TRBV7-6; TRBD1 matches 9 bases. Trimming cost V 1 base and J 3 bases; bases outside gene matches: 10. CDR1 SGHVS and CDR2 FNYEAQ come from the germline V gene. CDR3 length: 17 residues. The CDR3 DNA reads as TGTGCCAGCAGCTTAGTCGCAGGAACAGGGGGCTACTACGAGCAGTACTTC. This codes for CASSLVAGTGGYYEQYF.

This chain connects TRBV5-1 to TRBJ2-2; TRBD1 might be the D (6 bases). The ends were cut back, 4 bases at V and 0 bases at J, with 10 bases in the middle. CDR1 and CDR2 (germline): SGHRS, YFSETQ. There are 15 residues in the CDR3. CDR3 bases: TGCGCCAGCAGCACGGGACACTCGAACACCGGGGAGCTGTTTTTT. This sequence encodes CASSTGHSNTGELFF.

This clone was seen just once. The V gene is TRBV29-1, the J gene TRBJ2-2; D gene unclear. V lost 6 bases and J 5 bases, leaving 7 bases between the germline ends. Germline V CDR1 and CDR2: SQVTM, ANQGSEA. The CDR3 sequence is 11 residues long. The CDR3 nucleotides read TGCAGCGTAACAGATACCGGGGAGCTGTTTTTT. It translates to CSVTDTGELFF.

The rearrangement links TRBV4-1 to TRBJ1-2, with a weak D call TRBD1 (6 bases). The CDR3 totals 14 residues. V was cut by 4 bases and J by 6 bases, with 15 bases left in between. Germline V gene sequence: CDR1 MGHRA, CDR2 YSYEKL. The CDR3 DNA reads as TGCGCCAGCAGCCGCATAGGGGGTCGGGATGGCTACACCTTC. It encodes CASSRIGGRDGYTF.

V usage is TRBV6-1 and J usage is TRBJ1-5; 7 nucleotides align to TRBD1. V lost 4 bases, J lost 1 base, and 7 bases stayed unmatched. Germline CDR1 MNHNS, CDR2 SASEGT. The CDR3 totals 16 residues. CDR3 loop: CASSARTGPSNQPQHF. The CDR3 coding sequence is TGTGCCAGCAGTGCAAGGACAGGCCCAAGCAATCAGCCCCAGCATTTT.

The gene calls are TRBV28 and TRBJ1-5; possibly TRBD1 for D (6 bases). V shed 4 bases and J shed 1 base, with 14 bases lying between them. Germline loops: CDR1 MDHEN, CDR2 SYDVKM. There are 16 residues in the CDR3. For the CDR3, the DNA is TGTGCCAGCAGTTCCCCTTCGAGGGGGAGCAATCAGCCCCAGCATTTT. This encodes CASSSPSRGSNQPQHF.

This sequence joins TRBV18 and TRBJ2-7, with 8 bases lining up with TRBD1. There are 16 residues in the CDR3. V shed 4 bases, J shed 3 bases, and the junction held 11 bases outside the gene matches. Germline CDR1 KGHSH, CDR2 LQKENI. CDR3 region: CASSLYRAGQVYEQYF. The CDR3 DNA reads TGTGCCAGCTCACTCTACCGTGCGGGACAGGTCTACGAGCAGTACTTC.

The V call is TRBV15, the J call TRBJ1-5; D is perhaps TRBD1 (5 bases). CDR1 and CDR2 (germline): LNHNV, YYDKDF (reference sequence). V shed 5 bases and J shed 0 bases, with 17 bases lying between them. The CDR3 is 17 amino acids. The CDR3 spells CATSRDGGRYSNQPQHF. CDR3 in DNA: TGTGCCACCAGCCGGGACGGAGGGAGGTATAGCAATCAGCCCCAGCATTTT.

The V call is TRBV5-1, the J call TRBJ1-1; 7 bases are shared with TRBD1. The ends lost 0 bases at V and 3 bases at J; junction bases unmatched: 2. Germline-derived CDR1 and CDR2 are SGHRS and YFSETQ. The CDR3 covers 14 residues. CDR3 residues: CASSLGTGYTEAFF. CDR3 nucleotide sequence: TGCGCCAGCAGCTTGGGGACAGGCTACACTGAAGCTTTCTTT.

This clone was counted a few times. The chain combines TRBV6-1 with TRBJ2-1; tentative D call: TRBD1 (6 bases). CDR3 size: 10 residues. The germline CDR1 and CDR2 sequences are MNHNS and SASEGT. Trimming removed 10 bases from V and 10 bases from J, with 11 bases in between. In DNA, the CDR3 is TGTGCCACCTTAAGGGGGGAGCAGTTCTTC. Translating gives CATLRGEQFF.

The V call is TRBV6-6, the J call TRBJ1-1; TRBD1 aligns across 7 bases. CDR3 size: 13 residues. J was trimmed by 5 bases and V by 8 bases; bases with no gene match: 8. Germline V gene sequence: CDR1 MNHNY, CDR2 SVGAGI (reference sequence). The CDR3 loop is CASDPPGGTEAFF. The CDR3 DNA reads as TGTGCCAGCGACCCCCCAGGGGGAACTGAAGCTTTCTTT.

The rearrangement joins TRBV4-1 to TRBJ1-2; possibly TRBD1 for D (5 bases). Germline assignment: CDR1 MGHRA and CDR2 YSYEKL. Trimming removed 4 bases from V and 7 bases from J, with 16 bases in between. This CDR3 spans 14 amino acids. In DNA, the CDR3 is TGCGCCAGCAGCCGGCGTAACAGGATAGTTGGCTACACCTTC. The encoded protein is CASSRRNRIVGYTF.

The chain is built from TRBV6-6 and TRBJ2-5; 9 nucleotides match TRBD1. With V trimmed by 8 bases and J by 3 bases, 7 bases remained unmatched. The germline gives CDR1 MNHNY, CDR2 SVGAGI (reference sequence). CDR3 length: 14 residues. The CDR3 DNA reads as TGTGCCAGCCAAGAGGGACAGGGAGAAGAGACCCAGTACTTC. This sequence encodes CASQEGQGEETQYF.

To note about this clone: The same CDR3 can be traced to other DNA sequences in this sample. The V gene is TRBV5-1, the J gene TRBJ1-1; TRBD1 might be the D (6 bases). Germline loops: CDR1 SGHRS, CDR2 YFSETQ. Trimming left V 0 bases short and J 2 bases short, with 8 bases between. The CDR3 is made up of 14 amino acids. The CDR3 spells CASSLGGGNTEAFF. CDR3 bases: TGCGCCAGCAGCTTGGGAGGGGGAAACACTGAAGCTTTCTTT. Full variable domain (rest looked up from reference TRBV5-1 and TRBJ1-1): KAGVTQTPRYLIKTRGQQVTLSCSPISGHRSVSWYQQTPGQGLQFLFEYFSETQRNKGNFPGRFSGRQFSNSRSEMNVSTLELGDSALYLCASSLGGGNTEAFFGQGTRLTVV.